This T cell receptor (beta chain) was sequenced during a study of blood T cells in healthy people across ages. V gave up 1 base and J gave up 8 bases; unmatched junction bases: 8. CDR1 is SGHTA and CDR2 is FQGNSA in the germline V gene. CDR3 length equals 15 residues. Combining a sample-barcoded 5' primer with a J-beta primer mix, a second PCR ran for roughly 7 to 11 cycles. Each cDNA was tagged by a template-switch adaptor containing 12 random nucleotides. TCRdb analysed the 5' RACE reads with MiXCR anew, one entry per CDR3 protein. This table has hundreds of thousands of distinct CDR3 sequences, over 45% appearing once.

This receptor was taken from a woman aged 55-69 years in good health. Sequenced input: blood. The chain uses TRBV7-2 and TRBJ2-1; 7 nucleotides align to TRBD2. CDR3 in DNA: TGTGCCAGCAGCTTAGAGAGGCGGGAGTTAGATGAGCAGTTCTTC. It is translated as CASSLERRELDEQFF. The complete variable domain, with remaining parts taken from reference TRBV7-2 and TRBJ2-1, reads GAGVSQSPSNKVTEKGKDVELRCDPISGHTALYWYRQSLGQGLEFLIYFQGNSAPDKSGLPSDRFSAERTGGSVSTLTIQRTQQEDSAVYLCASSLERRELDEQFFGPGTRLTVL.